Each of the 23 T cell receptor beta chains below was sequenced from the same sample in a study of T cell repertoires in ileal Crohn's disease. The time point: proximal margin of the surgical specimen (macroscopically non-inflamed). Libraries were prepared by immunoSEQ multiplex PCR; TCRdb keeps only in-frame clonotypes and omits some of them. The sample carries 6,600 or so clones, around 70% recorded once. What was sequenced was ileal tissue. Source of these receptors: an adult with Crohn's disease.

The rearrangement joins TRBV7-9 to TRBJ2-2; D remains ambiguous. Germline V gives CDR1 SEHNR, CDR2 FQNEAQ (reference sequence). V was cut by 4 bases and J by 0 bases, with 12 bases left in between. The CDR3 extends over 16 amino acids. CDR3 DNA: TGTGCCAGCAGCTACACGGTTCTGACGAACACCGGGGAGCTGTTTTTT. Translated: CASSYTVLTNTGELFF.

The chain couples TRBV18 to TRBJ1-2; 10 bases agree with TRBD1. The CDR3 sequence is 15 residues long. Looked up from germline, CDR1 is KGHSH and CDR2 is LQKENI. J lost 6 bases, V lost 2 bases, and 6 bases had no gene match. CDR3 region: CASSPNAGTGDGYTF. The CDR3 nucleotides read TGTGCCAGCTCACCAAACGCCGGGACAGGGGATGGCTACACCTTC.

This clone ranks as large. This chain joins TRBV7-6 and TRBJ1-5; TRBD1 matches 10 bases. The germline V gene encodes CDR1 SGHVS and CDR2 FNYEAQ. Germline trimming cut 8 bases from V and 1 base from J; bases unmatched to any gene: 11. The CDR3 has 17 residues. The CDR3 sequence: CASSQGQGVGSNQPQHF. Written as DNA, the CDR3 is TGTGCCAGCTCACAAGGACAGGGGGTTGGGAGCAATCAGCCCCAGCATTTT.

This chain joins TRBV9 and TRBJ2-1; D uncertain. The CDR3 is 16 amino acids. V was clipped by 4 bases and J by 0 bases, with 14 bases between them. Per the germline V gene, CDR1 is SGDLS and CDR2 is YYNGEE. CDR3 loop: CASSHPGRSSYNEQFF. The CDR3 bases are TGTGCCAGCAGCCACCCGGGCAGGAGCTCCTACAATGAGCAGTTCTTC.

The chain combines TRBV6-4 with TRBJ2-7; D might be TRBD1 or TRBD2, each matching 6 bases. This CDR3 comprises 13 residues. The ends were cut back, 5 bases at V and 7 bases at J, with 15 bases in the middle. Germline V gives CDR1 MRHNA, CDR2 SNTAGT. CDR3 nucleotides: TGTGCCAGCAGTCCTACGGGGGCGGGGGAGCAGTACTTC. Amino acids: CASSPTGAGEQYF.

The chain employs TRBV9 and TRBJ1-1; D is perhaps TRBD1 (6 bases). CDR1 and CDR2 from the germline V gene are SGDLS and YYNGEE. Trimming pared 0 bases from V and 4 bases from J, leaving 13 bases between. CDR3 size: 15 residues. As DNA, the CDR3 is TGTGCCAGCAGCGTAGAGTGGGGGGCTGGCACTGAAGCTTTCTTT. Encoded protein: CASSVEWGAGTEAFF.

V gene TRBV6-5 combines with J gene TRBJ1-1; D may be TRBD1 (5 bases). This CDR3 comprises 14 residues. Deletions cut 7 bases from V and 1 base from J, with 13 bases between. In germline, CDR1 is MNHEY, CDR2 SVGAGI. The chain's CDR3 is CASISRQTNTEAFF. The CDR3 DNA follows: TGTGCCAGCATCTCACGACAGACGAACACTGAAGCTTTCTTT.

The chain has TRBV7-2 and TRBJ2-7, with D possibly matching TRBD2 (6 bases). This CDR3 is 14 amino acids long. The germline gives CDR1 SGHTA, CDR2 FQGNSA. The V and J ends lost 8 bases and 3 bases respectively, with 17 bases between them. This CDR3 reads CASAFTGDYYEQYF. DNA of the CDR3: TGTGCCAGCGCGTTCACGGGAGACTACTACGAGCAGTACTTC.

The V gene is TRBV27, the J gene TRBJ2-1; unclear D gene. Germline CDR1 and CDR2: MNHEY and SMNVEV (reference sequence). This CDR3 is built from 15 residues. Trimming shortened V by 1 base and J by 13 bases, and 20 bases separated the two germline ends. The CDR3 nucleotides read TGTGCCAGCAGTTTATATGGAACGGTGTCCCTTACCCAGTTCTTC. Its protein is CASSLYGTVSLTQFF.

The V gene is TRBV11-2, the J gene TRBJ2-7, with D uncertain. Trimming pared 0 bases from V and 5 bases from J, leaving 8 bases between. Germline V CDR1 and CDR2: SGHAT, FQNNGV. The CDR3 runs to 13 residues. The CDR3 bases are TGTGCCAGCAGCTTAGAGCGTGGGGACGAGCAGTACTTC. This sequence encodes CASSLERGDEQYF.

The gene calls are TRBV25-1 and TRBJ2-5, with D possibly TRBD1 on 5 matching bases. Trimming took off 3 bases at V and 2 bases at J, with 13 bases between the two ends. The length of the CDR3 is 15 residues. In germline, CDR1 is MGHDK, CDR2 SYGVNS. The CDR3 nucleotides are TGTGCCAGCAGTGAGCATCGACAGACACAAGAGACCCAGTACTTC. Translated: CASSEHRQTQETQYF.

This sequence joins TRBV7-9 and TRBJ2-7; perhaps TRBD1 as D (6 bases). There are 14 residues in the CDR3. Trimming left V 5 bases short and J 2 bases short, with 13 bases between. CDR1 SEHNR and CDR2 FQNEAQ come from the germline V gene (reference sequence). The CDR3 sequence: CASSPPGQTYEQYF. CDR3 coding DNA: TGTGCCAGCAGCCCGCCGGGACAAACCTACGAGCAGTACTTC.

The chain carries TRBV5-1 and TRBJ2-2; 7 bases map to TRBD1. The V gene end was trimmed by 4 bases and the J gene end by 5 bases; junction bases not matched to a gene: 8. This CDR3 spans 15 amino acids. Germline V gene data show CDR1 as SGHRS and CDR2 as YFSETQ. CDR3 sequence reads: CASSATGKDTGELFF. The DNA for the CDR3 is TGCGCCAGCAGCGCGACAGGGAAGGATACCGGGGAGCTGTTTTTT.

This rearrangement joins TRBV15 to TRBJ1-2, with D possibly matching TRBD1 (6 bases). This CDR3 spans 14 amino acids. Germline-derived CDR1 and CDR2 are LNHNV and YYDKDF (reference sequence). V dropped 0 bases and J dropped 6 bases, with 11 bases sitting between them. The CDR3 protein is CATSRDYQGHGYTF. CDR3 in DNA: TGTGCCACCAGCAGAGATTACCAGGGGCATGGCTACACCTTC.

The CDR3 nucleotides read TGTGCCAGCAGCTCCACAGGGCCCTATGGCTACACCTTC. It encodes CASSSTGPYGYTF. V and J are TRBV7-9 and TRBJ1-2; possible D gene TRBD1, 6 bases. Trimming took 4 bases from V and 4 from J, leaving 10 bases between them. CDR3 length equals 13 residues. Germline V gene data show CDR1 as SEHNR and CDR2 as FQNEAQ (reference sequence).

A single count supports this clone. The chain's CDR3 is CASSRGQSEAFF. CDR3 sequence (DNA): TGTGCCAGCTCAAGGGGGCAGTCTGAAGCTTTCTTT. V is TRBV18 and J is TRBJ1-1; 7 positions agree with TRBD1. CDR1 and CDR2 (germline): KGHSH, LQKENI. This CDR3 is built from 12 residues. The V and J ends lost 5 bases and 6 bases, in that order; junction bases with no gene match: 3.

This clone came up once. V and J are TRBV28 and TRBJ2-7, with TRBD2 identical over 11 bases. V shed 2 bases, J shed 3 bases, and the junction held 3 bases outside the gene matches. CDR3 length: 15 amino acids. CDR1 is MDHEN and CDR2 is SYDVKM in the germline V gene. The CDR3 spells CASSLTSGGLYEQYF. CDR3 sequence (DNA): TGTGCCAGCAGTTTAACTAGCGGGGGACTCTACGAGCAGTACTTC.

The rearrangement links TRBV28 to TRBJ2-7; D gene unclear. The CDR3 is made up of 11 amino acids. V was shortened by 8 bases and J by 3 bases, with 8 bases between the two germline ends. Per the germline V gene, CDR1 is MDHEN and CDR2 is SYDVKM. The CDR3 reads CASSTNYEQYF. In nucleotides, the CDR3 is TGTGCCAGCTCGACCAACTACGAGCAGTACTTC.

The rearrangement links TRBV18 to TRBJ2-5; TRBD2 matches 10 bases. With 5 bases clipped from V and 5 bases from J, the junction kept 11 bases outside the gene matches. Germline V gene sequence: CDR1 KGHSH, CDR2 LQKENI. CDR3 length: 16 amino acids. CDR3: CASSASGSPRVETQYF. The CDR3 DNA is TGTGCCAGCTCAGCTAGCGGGAGCCCTCGAGTTGAGACCCAGTACTTC.

This chain connects TRBV27 to TRBJ2-1; 8 bases agree with TRBD2. With 1 base clipped from V and 6 bases from J, the junction kept 5 bases outside the gene matches. The CDR3 spans 15 residues. CDR1 is MNHEY and CDR2 is SMNVEV in the germline V gene (reference sequence). CDR3 sequence reads: CASSLLGTSPNEQFF. As DNA, the CDR3 is TGTGCCAGCAGTTTATTAGGGACTAGTCCCAATGAGCAGTTCTTC.

The V gene is TRBV7-9, the J gene TRBJ2-3; the D gene is possibly TRBD2 (6 bases). Germline lookup yields CDR1 SEHNR and CDR2 FQNEAQ (reference sequence). V gave up 0 bases and J gave up 1 base, with 11 bases separating them. The CDR3 contains 16 residues. The CDR3 spells CASSLAGGSGTDTQYF. The DNA of the CDR3 is TGTGCCAGCAGCTTAGCGGGAGGTTCTGGCACAGATACGCAGTATTTT.

The V and J genes are TRBV19 and TRBJ1-1, with 9 bases lining up with TRBD1. The germline CDR1 and CDR2 sequences are LNHDA and SQIVND (reference sequence). V gave up 6 bases and J gave up 4 bases; unmatched junction bases: 6. The CDR3 sequence is 14 residues long. The CDR3 sequence is CASREGTGPTEAFF. The CDR3 coding sequence is TGTGCCAGTAGGGAAGGGACAGGGCCCACTGAAGCTTTCTTT.

In its sample, this clone is large. The sample has other DNA sequences that encode this CDR3 too. The rearrangement uses TRBV5-5 and TRBJ1-3; D is undetermined. In germline, CDR1 is SGHKS, CDR2 YYEKEE (reference sequence). Between the trimmed V and J ends, which lost 0 bases and 1 base, there was a span of 5 bases. The CDR3 has 14 amino acids. The DNA of the CDR3 is TGTGCCAGCAGCTTGGCCGGGTCTGGAAACACCATATATTTT. Protein sequence: CASSLAGSGNTIYF. The full variable domain, rest sourced from reference TRBV5-5 and TRBJ1-3, is DAGVTQSPTHLIKTRGQQVTLRCSPISGHKSVSWYQQVLGQGPQFIFQYYEKEERGRGNFPDRFSARQFPNYSSELNVNALLLGDSALYLCASSLAGSGNTIYFGEGSWLTVV.